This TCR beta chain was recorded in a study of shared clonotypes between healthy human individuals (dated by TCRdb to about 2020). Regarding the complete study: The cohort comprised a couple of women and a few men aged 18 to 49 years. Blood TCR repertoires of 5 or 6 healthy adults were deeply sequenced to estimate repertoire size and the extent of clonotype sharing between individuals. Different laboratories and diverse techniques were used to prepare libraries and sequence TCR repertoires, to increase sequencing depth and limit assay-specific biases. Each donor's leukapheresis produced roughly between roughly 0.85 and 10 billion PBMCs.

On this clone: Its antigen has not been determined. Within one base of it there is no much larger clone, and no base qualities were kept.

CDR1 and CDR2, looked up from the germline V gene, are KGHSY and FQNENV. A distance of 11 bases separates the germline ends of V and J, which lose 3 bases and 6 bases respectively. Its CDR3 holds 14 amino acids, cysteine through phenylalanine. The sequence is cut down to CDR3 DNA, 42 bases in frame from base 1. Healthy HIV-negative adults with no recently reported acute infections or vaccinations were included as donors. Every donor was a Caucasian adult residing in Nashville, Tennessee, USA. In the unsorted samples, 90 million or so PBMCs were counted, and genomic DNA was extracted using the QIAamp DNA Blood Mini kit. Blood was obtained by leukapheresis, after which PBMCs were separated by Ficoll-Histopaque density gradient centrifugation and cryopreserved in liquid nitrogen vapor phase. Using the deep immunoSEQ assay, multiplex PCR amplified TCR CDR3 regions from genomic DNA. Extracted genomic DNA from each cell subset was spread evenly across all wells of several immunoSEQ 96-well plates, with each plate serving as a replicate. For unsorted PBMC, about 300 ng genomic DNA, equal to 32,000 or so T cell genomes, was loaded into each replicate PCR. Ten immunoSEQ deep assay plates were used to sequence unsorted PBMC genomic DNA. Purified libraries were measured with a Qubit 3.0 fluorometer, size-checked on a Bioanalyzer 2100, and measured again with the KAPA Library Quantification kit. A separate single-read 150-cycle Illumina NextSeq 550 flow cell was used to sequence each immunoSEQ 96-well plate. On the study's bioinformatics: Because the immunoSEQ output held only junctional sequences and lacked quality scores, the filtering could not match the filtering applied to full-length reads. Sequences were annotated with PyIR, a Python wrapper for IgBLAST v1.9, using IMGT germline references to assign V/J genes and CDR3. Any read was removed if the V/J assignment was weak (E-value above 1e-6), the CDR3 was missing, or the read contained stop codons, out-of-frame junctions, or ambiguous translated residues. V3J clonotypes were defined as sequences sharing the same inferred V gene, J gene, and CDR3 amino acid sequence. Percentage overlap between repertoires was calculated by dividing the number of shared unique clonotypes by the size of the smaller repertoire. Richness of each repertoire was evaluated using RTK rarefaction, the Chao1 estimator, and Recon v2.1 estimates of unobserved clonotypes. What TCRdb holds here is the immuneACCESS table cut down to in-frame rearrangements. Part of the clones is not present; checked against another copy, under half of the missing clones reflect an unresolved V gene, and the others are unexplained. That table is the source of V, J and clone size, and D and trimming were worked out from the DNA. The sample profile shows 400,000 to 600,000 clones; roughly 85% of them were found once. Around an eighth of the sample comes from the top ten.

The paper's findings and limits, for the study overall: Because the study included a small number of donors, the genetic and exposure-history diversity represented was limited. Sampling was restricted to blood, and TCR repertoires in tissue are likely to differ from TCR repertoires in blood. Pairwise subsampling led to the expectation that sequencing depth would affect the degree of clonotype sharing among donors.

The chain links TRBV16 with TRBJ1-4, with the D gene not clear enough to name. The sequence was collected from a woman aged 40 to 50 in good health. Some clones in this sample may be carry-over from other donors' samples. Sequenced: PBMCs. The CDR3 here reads CASSHSGRDEKLFF. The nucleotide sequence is TGTGCCAGCAGCCACTCCGGTCGGGATGAAAAACTGTTTTTT. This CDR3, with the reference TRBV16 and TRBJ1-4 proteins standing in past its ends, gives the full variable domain GEEVAQTPKHLVRGEGQKAKLYCAPIKGHSYVFWYQQVLKNEFKFLISFQNENVFDETGMPKERFSAKCLPNSPCSLEIQATKLEDSAVYFCASSHSGRDEKLFFGSGTQLSVL.